The source of this TCR beta chain is a study of identical twins. The study, taken as a whole, reports: Whereas memory repertoires showed no such difference, abundant cord blood beta clonotypes carried fewer insertions. In monozygotic twins, models underestimated the sharing of out-of-frame TCR alpha.

A note on this clonotype: The antigen is undetermined.

Donors uniformly comprised healthy Caucasians. Via MiXCR, TCRdb re-called the 5' RACE reads, giving one row per CDR3 protein. The profile shows roughly 570,000 distinct CDR3 sequences, more than 9% of them singletons. Per germline, CDR1 SNHLY and CDR2 FYNNEI. The CDR3 runs 15 residues. Trimming at V came to 4 bases and at J to 3 bases, leaving 5 bases not matched to a gene. These data were likewise used in another study, on yellow fever vaccine responses in identical twins.

The sample taken for sequencing was PBMCs. This receptor was identified in a woman aged 18-29 years in good health. The chain uses TRBV2 and TRBJ2-7; TRBD1 aligns across 11 bases. The CDR3 coding sequence is TGTGCCAGCAGTGGGGGACAGGGGGTCCTCTACGAGCAGTACTTC. Protein product: CASSGGQGVLYEQYF.